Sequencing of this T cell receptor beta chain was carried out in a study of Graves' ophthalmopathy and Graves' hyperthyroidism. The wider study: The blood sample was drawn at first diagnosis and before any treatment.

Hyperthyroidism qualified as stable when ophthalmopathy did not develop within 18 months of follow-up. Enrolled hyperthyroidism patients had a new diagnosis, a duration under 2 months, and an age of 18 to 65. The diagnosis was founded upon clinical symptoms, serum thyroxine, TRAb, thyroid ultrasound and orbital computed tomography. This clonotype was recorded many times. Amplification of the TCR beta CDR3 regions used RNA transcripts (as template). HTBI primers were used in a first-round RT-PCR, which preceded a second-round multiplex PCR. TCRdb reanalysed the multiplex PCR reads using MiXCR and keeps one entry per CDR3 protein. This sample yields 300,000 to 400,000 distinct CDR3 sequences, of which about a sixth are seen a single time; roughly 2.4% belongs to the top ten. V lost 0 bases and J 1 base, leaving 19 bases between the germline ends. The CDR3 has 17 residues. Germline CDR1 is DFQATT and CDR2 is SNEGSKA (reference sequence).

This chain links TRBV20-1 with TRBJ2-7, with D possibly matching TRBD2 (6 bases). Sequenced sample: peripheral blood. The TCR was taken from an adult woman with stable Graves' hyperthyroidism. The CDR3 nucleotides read TGCAGTGCTAGAGATGTCACGGGGAGGACCCTTTCCTACGAGCAGTACTTC. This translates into CSARDVTGRTLSYEQYF.